Below, 9 T cell receptor beta chains from the same sample are listed, as sequenced in a study of cytomegalovirus exposure and HLA in healthy donors (dated by TCRdb to 2015 to 2018). Libraries were made using the immunoSEQ multiplex PCR assay. For the multiplex PCR, a mixture combining 60 forward primers for TCR Vbeta segments and 13 reverse primers for TCR Jbeta segments was used. TCRdb took this table from immuneACCESS and kept in-frame rearrangements with V and J called. Such tables lack part of the clones; where checked against another copy, unresolved V genes explain under half of the gap, and the rest is unexplained. The sample table records about 160,000 clones; around 80% of these occur just once. Around 6.9% of the sample goes to the ten largest clones. The sequencing input was PBMCs. These receptors all stem from a male donor in good health and CMV-seropositive.

This chain links TRBV27 with TRBJ2-3; 9 nucleotides align to TRBD2. This CDR3 region has 17 residues. V shed 1 base and J 0 bases; nucleotides not matched to a gene: 5. Per germline, CDR1 MNHEY and CDR2 SMNVEV (reference sequence). CDR3 sequence reads: CASSLWSGTSSTDTQYF. The CDR3, as DNA: TGTGCCAGCAGTTTATGGTCCGGGACTAGCAGCACAGATACGCAGTATTTT.

This clone was found a few times. The rearrangement uses TRBV11-2 and TRBJ2-7, with TRBD2 matching 8 bases. With 2 bases clipped from V and 0 bases from J, the junction kept 9 bases outside the gene matches. Germline CDR1 SGHAT, CDR2 FQNNGV. The CDR3 has 17 amino acids. The DNA for the CDR3 is TGTGCCAGCAGCTTACCTACGTCGGGGACTAGCTCCTACGAGCAGTACTTC. Its translation: CASSLPTSGTSSYEQYF.

The chain has TRBV6-1 and TRBJ2-5; 7 bases line up with TRBD2. Gene TRBJ2-7 matches the end of the DNA better, so the J call may be wrong. This CDR3 comprises 14 residues. Germline V lookup: CDR1 MNHNS, CDR2 SASEGT. The chain's CDR3 is CASSEQQGLNEQYF. The CDR3 region has the DNA TGTGCCAGCAGTGAACAGCAGGGACTAAACGAGCAGTACTTC.

The gene calls are TRBV14 and TRBJ1-1; no reliable D call. V lost 4 bases and J lost 0, with 6 bases in between. Germline values: CDR1 SGHDN, CDR2 FVKESK. The CDR3 is 13 residues long. CDR3 in amino acids: CASSRSMNTEAFF. For the CDR3, the DNA is TGTGCCAGCAGCCGCTCTATGAACACTGAAGCTTTCTTT.

The chain joins TRBV2 to TRBJ2-5, with D possibly TRBD1 on 6 matching bases. The end of the DNA aligns better with TRBJ2-7, so the J call may be wrong. The CDR3 contains 15 residues. The germline V gene has CDR1 SNHLY and CDR2 FYNNEI. The DNA of the CDR3 is TGTGCCAGCAGTGAAAGTCGGCAGGGGAACTACGAGCAGTACTTC. It encodes CASSESRQGNYEQYF.

This chain joins TRBV30 and TRBJ1-1, with D perhaps matching TRBD1 (5 bases). Germline CDR1 reads GTSNPN; CDR2 reads SVGIG (reference sequence). The V end lost 8 bases, the J end lost 3 bases, and 16 bases lay between the germline ends. This CDR3 is built from 13 residues. CDR3 amino acids: CASAGFLYTEAFF. In DNA, the CDR3 is TGTGCCAGTGCAGGGTTTTTGTACACTGAAGCTTTCTTT. Based on the CDR3 plus reference TRBV30 and TRBJ1-1, the full variable domain is SQTIHQWPATLVQPVGSPLSLECTVEGTSNPNLYWYRQAAGRGLQLLFYSVGIGQISSEVPQNLSASRPQDRQFILSSKKLLLSDSGFYLCASAGFLYTEAFFGQGTRLTVV.

The chain is built from TRBV6-4 and TRBJ2-5; TRBD2 aligns across 7 bases. CDR3 length: 13 residues. J lost 3 bases, V lost 4 bases, and 2 bases had no gene match. Looked up from germline, CDR1 is MRHNA and CDR2 is SNTAGT. For the CDR3, the DNA is TGTGCCAGCAGTGCTACTAGCGAAGAGACCCAGTACTTC. Translated: CASSATSEETQYF.

V usage is TRBV10-2 and J usage is TRBJ2-2; TRBD1 might be the D (6 bases). Trimming removed 5 bases from V and 3 bases from J, with 7 bases in between. Germline V gene sequence: CDR1 WSHSY, CDR2 SAAADI. This CDR3 contains 13 residues. CDR3 loop: CASSRTDTGELFF. As DNA, the CDR3 is TGCGCCAGCAGTAGGACAGACACCGGGGAGCTGTTTTTT.

The chain carries TRBV21-1 and TRBJ2-7; TRBD1 was called by the table and not checked on the DNA. TRBV21-1 is designated a pseudogene. The CDR3 is 12 residues long. CDR3 amino acids: CASSAQGNEQYF. CDR3 in DNA: TGTGCCAGCAGCGCCCAGGGGAACGAGCAGTACTTC.